This is a list of T cell receptor beta chains from one sample in a study of cytomegalovirus exposure and HLA in healthy donors. Repertoires were generated with immunoSEQ multiplex PCR, while TCRdb's copy carries only in-frame clones and drops some. The sample lists some 190,000 clones; over 60% were seen once. The specimen was PBMCs. These receptor sequences come from a man younger than 35 in good health and CMV-seronegative. Each CDR3 is given with its conserved first and last residue. Fields, in order: V gene, J gene, CDR3 protein.

v_call: TRBV27
j_call: TRBJ2-5
cdr3_aa: CASSFGMGASRETQYF

v_call: TRBV28
j_call: TRBJ2-7
cdr3_aa: CASSPPGGVYEQYF

v_call: TRBV28
j_call: TRBJ2-7
cdr3_aa: CASSPGQSLYEQYF

v_call: TRBV28
j_call: TRBJ2-3
cdr3_aa: CASSSPPITDTQYF

v_call: TRBV20-1
j_call: TRBJ2-7
cdr3_aa: CSGSSSYEQYF

v_call: TRBV2
j_call: TRBJ2-2
cdr3_aa: CASLNSVNTGELFF

v_call: TRBV25-1
j_call: TRBJ2-1
cdr3_aa: CASSGGQGATEQFF

v_call: TRBV30
j_call: TRBJ1-1
cdr3_aa: CAWSRQDTLPGAFF

v_call: TRBV19
j_call: TRBJ1-1
cdr3_aa: CASNFPGQGGVYPEAFF

v_call: TRBV5-4
j_call: TRBJ2-7
cdr3_aa: CASSFPSTYEQYF

v_call: TRBV6-5
j_call: TRBJ1-1
cdr3_aa: CASMMAAHTEAFF

v_call: TRBV6-5
j_call: TRBJ2-4
cdr3_aa: CASSLTELAKNIQYF

v_call: TRBV5-1
j_call: TRBJ1-6
cdr3_aa: CASSLGAGGNSPLHF

v_call: TRBV7-8
j_call: TRBJ1-2
cdr3_aa: CASSLVADITNYGYTF

v_call: TRBV7-2
j_call: TRBJ1-5
cdr3_aa: CASSTEGAQPQHF

v_call: TRBV2
j_call: TRBJ2-1
cdr3_aa: CASTRQDIYNEQFF

v_call: TRBV27
j_call: TRBJ2-1
cdr3_aa: CASSLGAANEQFF

v_call: TRBV15
j_call: TRBJ1-5
cdr3_aa: CATNPAGAFNQPQHF

v_call: TRBV5-6
j_call: TRBJ2-5
cdr3_aa: CASSLGVQGQETQYF

v_call: TRBV6-9
j_call: TRBJ2-7
cdr3_aa: CASSSPYGNEQYF

v_call: TRBV6-5
j_call: TRBJ2-3
cdr3_aa: CASKLSGAPGDTQYF

v_call: TRBV4-1
j_call: TRBJ2-7
cdr3_aa: CASSQDPGGYYEQYF

v_call: TRBV4-2
j_call: TRBJ2-3
cdr3_aa: CASSHPGLGGDTQYF

v_call: TRBV10-3
j_call: TRBJ2-3
cdr3_aa: CAISEFREDTQYF

v_call: TRBV2
j_call: TRBJ2-5
cdr3_aa: CASAGGDETQYF

v_call: TRBV6-1
j_call: TRBJ2-7
cdr3_aa: CASSVRQGAYEQYF

v_call: TRBV30
j_call: TRBJ1-1
cdr3_aa: CAWSPGGVVRTEAFF

v_call: TRBV27
j_call: TRBJ1-4
cdr3_aa: CASSLGRGYNEKLFF